This T cell receptor (beta chain) derives from a study of memory CD4+ T cells and cytomegalovirus serostatus. Study outcomes and limitations: Suggested: most of the CMV-linked TCR signature lies in CD4+ memory cells. A US-trained random forest predicted CMV serostatus with median AUC around 0.91.

The CDR3 is 17 amino acids. The V and J ends lost 5 bases and 2 bases respectively, with 18 bases between them. CDR1 and CDR2 from the germline V gene are SGHVS and FQNEAQ. Single viable CD3+CD4+CD8-CD45RO+ cells were sorted as the memory CD4+ T cells. CD4+ T cells were isolated by positive magnetic selection. In the study's own analysis: After removing out-of-frame reads, 2 million to 2.5 million distinct TCRbeta sequences remained. Assay used: immunoSEQ multiplex PCR; TCRdb lists only in-frame clones, some missing. V and J calls and clone size are those listed in that table; D and trimming were worked out from the DNA. The repertoire consists of some 26,000 clones, with about 70% occurring once and the leading ten covering over 1%. A word on this clone: Its antigen is currently unknown.

Sequenced input: memory CD4+ T cells from blood. This clonotype originated in an adult in good health and CMV-seronegative. This sequence joins TRBV7-8 and TRBJ2-2; D unresolved. CDR3 in DNA: TGTGCCAGCAGCCTTATGGCGGCCCCCACAAACACCGGGGAGCTGTTTTTT. Its protein product is CASSLMAAPTNTGELFF.